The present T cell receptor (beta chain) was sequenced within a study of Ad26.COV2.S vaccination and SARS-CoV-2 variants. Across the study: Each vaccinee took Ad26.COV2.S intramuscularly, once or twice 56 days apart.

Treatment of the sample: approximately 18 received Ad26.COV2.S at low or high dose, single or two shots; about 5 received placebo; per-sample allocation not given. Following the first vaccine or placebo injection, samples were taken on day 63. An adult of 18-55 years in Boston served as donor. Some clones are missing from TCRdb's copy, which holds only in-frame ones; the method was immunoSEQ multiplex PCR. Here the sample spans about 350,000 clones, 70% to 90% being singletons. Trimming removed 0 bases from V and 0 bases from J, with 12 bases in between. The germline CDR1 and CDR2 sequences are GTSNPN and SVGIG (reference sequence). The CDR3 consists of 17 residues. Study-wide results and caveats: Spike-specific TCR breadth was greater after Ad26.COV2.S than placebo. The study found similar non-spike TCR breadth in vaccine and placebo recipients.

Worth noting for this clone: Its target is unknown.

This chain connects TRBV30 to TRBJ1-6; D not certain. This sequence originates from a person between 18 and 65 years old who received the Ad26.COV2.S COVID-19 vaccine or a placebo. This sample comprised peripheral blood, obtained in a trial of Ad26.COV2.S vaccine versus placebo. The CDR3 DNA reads TGTGCCTGGAGTGTACTACTCTGGGGCTCCTATAATTCACCCCTCCACTTT. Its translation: CAWSVLLWGSYNSPLHF.